This T cell receptor (beta chain) comes out of a study of blood T cell repertoires in COVID-19. Turning to the study itself: Donors in the United States, Italy and Spain gave samples during acute or convalescent COVID-19. PBMCs, B-cell-depleted T cells, or T cells provided the cDNA or gDNA that made up the material.

J was trimmed by 0 bases and V by 1 base; bases with no gene match: 2. CDR1 is LGHNA and CDR2 is YNFKEQ in the germline V gene. This CDR3 contains 15 residues. How the authors handled the data: From reference gene primer amplification, estimates of nucleated cell counts were derived. Sequencing was performed with immunoSEQ multiplex PCR; in TCRdb, only in-frame clones are kept and a portion is missing. Clone size and the V and J calls come from that table; the DNA yielded D and trimming. The table shows some 76,000 clones, with approximately 87% occurring only once. The clonotype comes from an elderly man in a cohort sampled during active COVID-19. Sequencing was carried out using peripheral blood. V gene TRBV4-2 combines with J gene TRBJ1-1, with 7 bases identical to TRBD1. CDR3 sequence: CASSQGDRVNTEAFF. DNA for the CDR3: TGTGCCAGCAGCCAAGGTGACAGGGTGAACACTGAAGCTTTCTTT.